The 28 T cell receptor beta chains given below trace back to one sample, sequenced in a study of graft-versus-host responses after intestinal transplantation. The protocol was immunoSEQ multiplex PCR, while the TCRdb copy is restricted to in-frame clones and leaves out a portion. Counted here are roughly 130,000 clones, nearly 95% occurring once; the ten biggest clones make up roughly 0.2%. These receptors lack a known antigen. Sequenced here: unstimulated CD4+ T cells sorted from spleen or lymph node cells, sampled before intestinal transplant. The source is a human donor who received an intestinal transplant.

The chain joins TRBV4-1 to TRBJ2-7, with TRBD2 as a possible D gene (6 bases). The CDR3 spans 15 residues. With 4 bases removed from V and 3 bases from J, the gap between germline ends came to 16 bases. From germline, CDR1 is MGHRA and CDR2 YSYEKL. CDR3 bases: TGCGCCAGCAGCCCACGCGGGACGGGGGTCTACGAGCAGTACTTC. Protein sequence: CASSPRGTGVYEQYF.

The chain is built from TRBV11-3 and TRBJ1-4, with D tentatively TRBD1 (6 bases). V lost 0 bases and J lost 3, with 11 bases in between. This CDR3 region has 16 residues. CDR1 is SGHNT and CDR2 is YENEEA in the germline V gene. CDR3: CASSLELQGPNEKLFF. The CDR3 bases are TGTGCCAGCAGCTTAGAGTTGCAGGGGCCTAATGAAAAACTGTTTTTT.

The rearrangement links TRBV5-6 to TRBJ2-1; the match to TRBD2 covers 7 bases. The CDR3 is made up of 16 amino acids. V lost 4 bases and J lost 7; bases outside the gene matches: 14. Germline lookup yields CDR1 SGHDT and CDR2 YYEEEE. CDR3 in amino acids: CASSHLAAFSGNEQFF. The CDR3, as DNA: TGTGCCAGCAGCCACCTAGCGGCCTTTTCGGGGAATGAGCAGTTCTTC. The full variable domain, rest sourced from reference TRBV5-6 and TRBJ2-1, is DAGVTQSPTHLIKTRGQQVTLRCSPKSGHDTVSWYQQALGQGPQFIFQYYEEEERQRGNFPDRFSGHQFPNYSSELNVNALLLGDSALYLCASSHLAAFSGNEQFFGPGTRLTVL.

The V gene is TRBV5-1, the J gene TRBJ2-7; D might be TRBD2 (6 bases). Germline V gene lookup returns CDR1 SGHRS and CDR2 YFSETQ. Between the trimmed V and J ends, which lost 2 bases and 0 bases, there was a span of 9 bases. The length of the CDR3 is 14 residues. CDR3 DNA sequence: TGCGCCAGCAGCTTAGCGGGCCGCTCCTACGAGCAGTACTTC. Translated: CASSLAGRSYEQYF.

The chain is built from TRBV10-3 and TRBJ1-2; D gene ambiguous. The CDR3 loop spans 12 amino acids. Trimming removed 3 bases from V and 13 bases from J, with 15 bases in between. Per germline, CDR1 ENHRY and CDR2 SYGVKD. The CDR3 nucleotides read TGTGCCATCAGTGAAGGACCCGGGGAGGCCACCTTC. Protein: CAISEGPGEATF.

The V gene is TRBV4-3, the J gene TRBJ1-5, with a tentative D call TRBD1 (6 bases). The CDR3 runs 16 residues. V was cut by 0 bases and J by 7 bases, with 16 bases left in between. Per the germline V gene, CDR1 is LGHNA and CDR2 is YSLEER. The CDR3 is CASSQDPGAIWQPQHF. DNA for the CDR3: TGCGCCAGCAGCCAAGATCCGGGGGCGATATGGCAGCCCCAGCATTTT.

The chain recombines TRBV5-1 with TRBJ2-3, with D hard to call. Germline values: CDR1 SGHRS, CDR2 YFSETQ. Trimming stripped 4 bases from V and 0 bases from J, with 9 bases between. The CDR3 spans 14 residues. CDR3 nucleotides: TGCGCCAGCAGCCCCGGCCCTAGCACAGATACGCAGTATTTT. This codes for CASSPGPSTDTQYF.

V and J are TRBV12-2 and TRBJ2-2; TRBD2 was called by the table and not checked on the DNA. TRBV12-2 is labeled a pseudogene. The CDR3 loop spans 19 amino acids. CDR3 protein: CASRLARTSGRPNAGELFF. The CDR3 DNA sequence: TGTGCAAGTCGCTTAGCGCGGACTAGCGGACGGCCTAACGCCGGGGAGCTGTTTTTT.

This chain links TRBV9 with TRBJ2-1; D gene unclear. The V end lost 4 bases, the J end lost 2 bases, and 10 bases lay between the germline ends. Germline CDR1 reads SGDLS; CDR2 reads YYNGEE. The CDR3 is 14 amino acids. CDR3 in amino acids: CASSPSQTYNEQFF. CDR3 DNA: TGTGCCAGCAGCCCCAGCCAAACCTACAATGAGCAGTTCTTC.

This clone appeared a single time. The V call is TRBV7-8, the J call TRBJ2-5; 7 bases agree with TRBD1. The trim removed 4 bases at V and 1 base at J, leaving 9 bases unmatched. There are 16 residues in the CDR3. CDR1 and CDR2 (germline): SGHVS, FQNEAQ. CDR3 nucleotides: TGTGCCAGCAGCTCCTCCGGACAGGTGGGCCAAGAGACCCAGTACTTC. This codes for CASSSSGQVGQETQYF.

This chain joins TRBV30 and TRBJ1-1; D call uncertain. The CDR3 is 12 residues long. The germline CDR1 and CDR2 sequences are GTSNPN and SVGIG (reference sequence). V lost 2 bases and J lost 0, with 4 bases in between. CDR3 in amino acids: CAWSKLNTEAFF. The CDR3 coding sequence is TGTGCCTGGAGTAAGCTGAACACTGAAGCTTTCTTT. Looking up the rest from reference TRBV30 and TRBJ1-1 gives the full variable domain: SQTIHQWPATLVQPVGSPLSLECTVEGTSNPNLYWYRQAAGRGLQLLFYSVGIGQISSEVPQNLSASRPQDRQFILSSKKLLLSDSGFYLCAWSKLNTEAFFGQGTRLTVV.

This rearrangement joins TRBV7-2 to TRBJ2-2; 12 bases match TRBD2. Unmatched junction bases numbered 12, after V lost 2 bases and J lost 5 bases. Germline V gene sequence: CDR1 SGHTA, CDR2 FQGNSA. The length of the CDR3 is 19 residues. The CDR3 loop is CASSLTWGLAGLGTGELFF. CDR3 in DNA: TGTGCCAGCAGCTTAACATGGGGACTAGCGGGCCTGGGTACCGGGGAGCTGTTTTTT.

The V call is TRBV19, the J call TRBJ1-4; the D is unclear. The CDR3 is made up of 15 amino acids. V was cut by 4 bases and J by 0 bases, with 9 bases left in between. The germline CDR1 and CDR2 sequences are LNHDA and SQIVND (reference sequence). Written as DNA, the CDR3 is TGTGCCAGTAGTAGGCAGGTATCAACTAATGAAAAACTGTTTTTT. As protein: CASSRQVSTNEKLFF. Full variable domain (remainder filled in from reference TRBV19 and TRBJ1-4): DGGITQSPKYLFRKEGQNVTLSCEQNLNHDAMYWYRQDPGQGLRLIYYSQIVNDFQKGDIAEGYSVSREKKESFPLTVTSAQKNPTAFYLCASSRQVSTNEKLFFGSGTQLSVL.

J is TRBJ2-1 and V is TRBV19, with D maybe TRBD1 (5 bases). Trimming took off 4 bases at V and 3 bases at J, with 13 bases between the two ends. Germline V gene lookup returns CDR1 LNHDA and CDR2 SQIVND (reference sequence). The CDR3 sequence is 15 residues long. CDR3 bases: TGTGCCAGTAGTACCTGGGGCATCGGCTACAATGAGCAGTTCTTC. Its translation: CASSTWGIGYNEQFF. Full variable domain (remainder filled in from reference TRBV19 and TRBJ2-1): DGGITQSPKYLFRKEGQNVTLSCEQNLNHDAMYWYRQDPGQGLRLIYYSQIVNDFQKGDIAEGYSVSREKKESFPLTVTSAQKNPTAFYLCASSTWGIGYNEQFFGPGTRLTVL.

About this clone: Additional DNA sequences in this sample encode the identical CDR3. V and J are TRBV29-1 and TRBJ2-5; D uncertain. The CDR3 is 11 amino acids. Deletions cut 4 bases from V and 4 bases from J, with 7 bases between. From germline, CDR1 is SQVTM and CDR2 ANQGSEA. CDR3 DNA sequence: TGCAGCGTTGGAGACGGAGAGACCCAGTACTTC. Its protein is CSVGDGETQYF.

This chain links TRBV25-1 with TRBJ2-1, with D perhaps matching TRBD2 (6 bases). V lost 2 bases and J 15 bases, leaving 17 bases between the germline ends. CDR1 is MGHDK and CDR2 is SYGVNS in the germline V gene. The CDR3 is made up of 13 amino acids. CDR3 nucleotides: TGTGCCAGCAGTGAAGGGGATGGAGGGGCAGTGTTCTTC. Amino acid sequence: CASSEGDGGAVFF.

The rearrangement joins TRBV5-4 to TRBJ2-7; TRBD2 agrees at 8 bases. Germline V CDR1 and CDR2: SGHNT, YYREEE (reference sequence). The trim removed 4 bases at V and 2 bases at J, leaving 5 bases unmatched. The CDR3 is 14 amino acids. The CDR3 DNA reads as TGTGCCAGCAGCAGGACTAGCAGACCCTACGAGCAGTACTTC. Translating gives CASSRTSRPYEQYF.

In this sample, this clone turned up a few times. V and J are TRBV6-1 and TRBJ1-3; maybe TRBD1 (6 bases). In germline, CDR1 is MNHNS, CDR2 SASEGT. There are 14 residues in the CDR3. Trimming left V 4 bases short and J 4 bases short, with 11 bases between. This CDR3 is CASSAGQGGNTIYF. The CDR3 DNA reads as TGTGCCAGCAGTGCCGGGCAGGGGGGAAACACCATATATTTT.

In this sample, this clone turned up once. The CDR3 protein is CASRSPLGYNEQFF. CDR3 DNA sequence: TGTGCCAGTAGGAGCCCATTGGGCTACAATGAGCAGTTCTTC. The chain is built from TRBV28 and TRBJ2-1; D ambiguous. The V and J ends lost 9 bases and 3 bases respectively, with 15 bases between them. The germline CDR1 and CDR2 sequences are MDHEN and SYDVKM. CDR3 length: 14 residues.

The rearrangement uses TRBV27 and TRBJ1-2; D might be TRBD1 (6 bases). Trimming stripped 8 bases from V and 9 bases from J, with 16 bases between. From germline, CDR1 is MNHEY and CDR2 SMNVEV (reference sequence). This CDR3 contains 12 residues. The CDR3 DNA follows: TGTGCCAGCGGACACTACAGGGAACGCTACACCTTC. Translation gives CASGHYRERYTF.

The chain employs TRBV27 and TRBJ2-7; 9 nucleotides align to TRBD2. Germline CDR1 reads MNHEY; CDR2 reads SMNVEV (reference sequence). Unmatched junction bases numbered 11, after V lost 5 bases and J lost 3 bases. The CDR3 covers 16 residues. CDR3 DNA: TGTGCCAGCAGTCCTCTTAGCGGGGGAGGGGACTACGAGCAGTACTTC. It specifies CASSPLSGGGDYEQYF.

The chain carries TRBV10-3 and TRBJ2-5, with D uncertain. V dropped 4 bases and J dropped 4 bases, with 13 bases sitting between them. Per the germline V gene, CDR1 is ENHRY and CDR2 is SYGVKD. The CDR3 is made up of 14 amino acids. The CDR3 sequence: CAISVTQRGETQYF. The CDR3 nucleotides are TGTGCCATCAGTGTTACACAGAGAGGAGAGACCCAGTACTTC.

This chain joins TRBV30 and TRBJ2-7; D is perhaps TRBD2 (5 bases). V shed 8 bases and J shed 3 bases, with 17 bases lying between them. CDR3 length: 13 amino acids. Germline V CDR1 and CDR2: GTSNPN, SVGIG (reference sequence). This CDR3 is CARGGRLYYEQYF. In DNA form, the CDR3 reads TGTGCCAGAGGAGGTCGGCTATACTACGAGCAGTACTTC.

A remark on this clone: One end of the junction varies from germline; a read error may be responsible. The chain has TRBV28 and TRBJ2-3, with D maybe TRBD2 (6 bases). Germline V lookup: CDR1 MDHEN, CDR2 SYDVKM. The length of the CDR3 is 18 residues. CDR3 coding DNA: TGTGCCAGCCGTTTCCCCGCTGCTGCGGGGACTAGCACAGATACGCAGTATTTT. Translated: CASRFPAAAGTSTDTQYF.

CDR3 protein: CASSFFPDLKRREQYF. CDR3 DNA sequence: TGCGCCAGCAGCTTCTTTCCCGACTTGAAGAGGAGGGAGCAGTACTTC. This chain joins TRBV5-1 and TRBJ2-7, with D possibly TRBD2 on 5 matching bases. The germline V gene has CDR1 SGHRS and CDR2 YFSETQ. The CDR3 contains 16 residues. The V gene lost 2 bases and the J gene lost 7 bases, with 22 bases spanning the gap.

In its sample, this clone was seen a few times. This chain links TRBV5-4 with TRBJ2-5; TRBD1 or TRBD2 may be the D gene (5 bases each). V was pared by 0 bases and J by 5 bases, with 14 bases between. The germline V gene encodes CDR1 SGHNT and CDR2 YYREEE (reference sequence). This CDR3 has 15 amino acids. The CDR3 nucleotides are TGTGCCAGCAGCTTGGTAGGCAGGGAGCACGAGACCCAGTACTTC. It encodes CASSLVGREHETQYF.

In regard to this clone: The limits of the CDR3 on the DNA are not certain, so only TCRdb's listed CDR3 is given. V usage is TRBV6-1 and J usage is TRBJ1-4; the D call TRBD1 from the table was never checked on the DNA. Including both end residues, the CDR3 is 20 amino acids long. Germline V lookup: CDR1 MNHNS, CDR2 SASEGT. This chain's CDR3 is CASSEAGRKTVFWFAIRLFF.

The V gene is TRBV10-3, the J gene TRBJ2-2; D is unresolved. V lost 7 bases to trimming and J lost 0 bases, with 9 bases between them. Germline assignment: CDR1 ENHRY and CDR2 SYGVKD. The CDR3 loop spans 14 amino acids. The CDR3, as DNA: TGTGCCATCATGGCTGCAGCGAACACCGGGGAGCTGTTTTTT. Translated: CAIMAAANTGELFF.